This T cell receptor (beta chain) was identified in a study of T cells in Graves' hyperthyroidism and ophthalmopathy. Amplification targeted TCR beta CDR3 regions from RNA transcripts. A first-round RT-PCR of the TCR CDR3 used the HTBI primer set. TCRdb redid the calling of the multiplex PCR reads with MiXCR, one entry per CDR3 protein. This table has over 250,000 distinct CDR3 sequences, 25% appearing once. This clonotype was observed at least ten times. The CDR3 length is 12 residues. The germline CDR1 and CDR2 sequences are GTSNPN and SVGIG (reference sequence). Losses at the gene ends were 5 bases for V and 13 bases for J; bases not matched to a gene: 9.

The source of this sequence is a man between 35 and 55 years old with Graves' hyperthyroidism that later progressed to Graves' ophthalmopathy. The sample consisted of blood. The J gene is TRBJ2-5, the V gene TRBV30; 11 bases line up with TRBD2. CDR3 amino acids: CAWGPGLAGGYF. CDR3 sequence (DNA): TGTGCCTGGGGTCCGGGTCTAGCGGGAGGGTACTTC.